The 17 T cell receptor beta chains below were found in one sample sequenced in a study of response to subunit inactivated influenza vaccine. TCRdb fed the RT-PCR reads into MiXCR, producing one record per CDR3 protein. Of 600,000 to 850,000 distinct CDR3 sequences in the sample, about 15% were seen once. This sample comprised PBMCs from blood, obtained approximately 15 days before vaccination. The receptors stem from a man aged 45 to 65 who received an inactivated influenza vaccine.

This clonotype has only a few counts. This rearrangement joins TRBV11-1 to TRBJ1-4; no definite D call. Trimming took off 0 bases at V and 0 bases at J, with 14 bases between the two ends. CDR3 size: 18 residues. Germline V gene sequence: CDR1 SGHAT, CDR2 FQDESV (reference sequence). In DNA form, the CDR3 reads TGTGCCAGCAGCTTAGCGCGTTATGGGTTTGCAACTAATGAAAAACTGTTTTTT. It translates to CASSLARYGFATNEKLFF.

This clonotype has a handful of counts. This chain links TRBV27 with TRBJ2-2; D is unresolved. CDR1 and CDR2 (germline): MNHEY, SMNVEV (reference sequence). The V and J ends lost 1 base and 7 bases respectively, with 22 bases between them. CDR3 length: 18 amino acids. For the CDR3, the DNA is TGTGCCAGCAGTTTATTATCCCCTGGACCGATAAACGGCGGGGAGCTGTTTTTT. It is translated as CASSLLSPGPINGGELFF.

The J gene is TRBJ1-4, the V gene TRBV27; 8 bases map to TRBD1. The germline V gene encodes CDR1 MNHEY and CDR2 SMNVEV (reference sequence). CDR3 size: 15 residues. Unmatched junction bases numbered 7, after V lost 6 bases and J lost 4 bases. The CDR3: CASRPGGRGNEKLFF. CDR3 DNA sequence: TGTGCCAGCAGGCCAGGGGGCAGGGGTAATGAAAAACTGTTTTTT.

The rearrangement links TRBV10-3 to TRBJ2-7; 7 nucleotides align to TRBD1. The CDR3 consists of 15 residues. Germline trimming cut 4 bases from V and 2 bases from J; bases unmatched to any gene: 8. CDR1 is ENHRY, CDR2 SYGVKD, per germline. CDR3 sequence: CAISGETGAPYEQYF. CDR3 sequence (DNA): TGTGCCATCAGTGGAGAAACAGGGGCCCCCTACGAGCAGTACTTC.

This clonotype was observed a handful of times. The V gene is TRBV11-2, the J gene TRBJ2-5, with D possibly TRBD1 on 7 matching bases. In germline, CDR1 is SGHAT, CDR2 FQNNGV. The CDR3 totals 14 residues. The ends were cut back, 2 bases at V and 8 bases at J, with 15 bases in the middle. Here the CDR3 reads CASSLQGGAGTQYF. CDR3 coding DNA: TGTGCCAGCAGCTTACAAGGGGGCGCGGGAACCCAGTACTTC.

This clonotype was detected many times. This rearrangement joins TRBV28 to TRBJ2-2; D is possibly TRBD1 or TRBD2 (7 bases each). V lost 4 bases, J lost 2 bases, and 17 bases lay in between. This CDR3 contains 17 residues. Germline V lookup: CDR1 MDHEN, CDR2 SYDVKM. The CDR3 here is CASSSPRQGLNTGELFF. The CDR3 DNA sequence: TGTGCCAGCAGTTCCCCCCGACAGGGACTAAACACCGGGGAGCTGTTTTTT.

The chain combines TRBV5-1 with TRBJ2-2; a possible D gene is TRBD2 (6 bases). Trimming removed 1 base at V and 6 bases at J, with 13 bases between. CDR1 and CDR2 (germline): SGHRS, YFSETQ. The CDR3 extends over 15 amino acids. The chain's CDR3 is CASSLTGEVSGELFF. The CDR3 coding sequence is TGCGCCAGCAGCTTGACGGGAGAGGTCTCCGGGGAGCTGTTTTTT.

There are a few counts of this clonotype. The rearrangement joins TRBV28 to TRBJ2-3; perhaps TRBD1 as D (5 bases). Trimming removed 6 bases at V and 3 bases at J, with 16 bases between. CDR1 and CDR2 (germline): MDHEN, SYDVKM. The CDR3 contains 15 residues. Written as DNA, the CDR3 is TGTGCCAGCAGCCTGGGGCAGGGTAAAACAGATACGCAGTATTTT. Amino acids: CASSLGQGKTDTQYF.

This clonotype was counted ten times or more. The J gene is TRBJ1-1, the V gene TRBV28; possibly TRBD1 for D (6 bases). The CDR3 loop spans 13 amino acids. V shed 7 bases and J shed 5 bases, with 14 bases lying between them. Germline V CDR1 and CDR2: MDHEN, SYDVKM. The CDR3 is CASTRGRGTEAFF. CDR3 bases: TGTGCCAGCACCCGGGGGCGAGGTACTGAAGCTTTCTTT.

The CDR3 here is CASSLQGTGGYGYTF. Here the CDR3 DNA reads TGTGCCAGCAGTCTCCAAGGGACAGGGGGCTATGGCTACACCTTC. J is TRBJ1-2 and V is TRBV28, with 11 bases lining up with TRBD1. With 5 bases clipped from V and 4 bases from J, the junction kept 6 bases outside the gene matches. The CDR3 totals 15 residues. CDR1 is MDHEN, CDR2 SYDVKM, per germline.

This chain joins TRBV13 and TRBJ2-5; D might be TRBD2 (6 bases). The V end lost 5 bases, the J end lost 1 base, and 14 bases lay between the germline ends. The CDR3 is 15 amino acids. CDR1 PRHDT and CDR2 FYEKMQ come from the germline V gene (reference sequence). CDR3 sequence reads: CASSTRREFQETQYF. CDR3 bases: TGTGCCAGCAGCACACGTCGGGAGTTCCAAGAGACCCAGTACTTC.

This clonotype was detected only a few times. The chain recombines TRBV12-3 or TRBV12-4 with TRBJ1-1; a weak D match, TRBD1 (5 bases). The CDR3 contains 15 residues. V lost 4 bases and J lost 6, with 18 bases in between. CDR3 DNA sequence: TGTGCCAGCAGTTGGGCCCGCCGGGGGACGGCTGAAGCTTTCTTT. It yields the protein CASSWARRGTAEAFF.

This clonotype appeared a few times. The rearrangement uses TRBV20-1 and TRBJ2-7; 8 bases are a match to TRBD1. There are 13 residues in the CDR3. CDR1 is DFQATT, CDR2 SNEGSKA, per germline (reference sequence). The trim removed 3 bases at V and 2 bases at J, leaving 3 bases unmatched. CDR3 nucleotides: TGCAGTGCTAGCCCCAGGGGGCCCTACGAGCAGTACTTC. Translated: CSASPRGPYEQYF.

CDR3 loop: CASSLLGDGRFGQFF. The CDR3 nucleotides read TGTGCCAGCAGCTTATTAGGGGACGGCAGGTTCGGGCAGTTCTTC. This chain uses TRBV7-2 with TRBJ2-1; D may match TRBD1 or TRBD2 (5 bases each). This CDR3 is 15 amino acids long. Germline V gene lookup returns CDR1 SGHTA and CDR2 FQGNSA. V lost 2 bases and J lost 12, with 20 bases in between.

This chain connects TRBV3-1 to TRBJ2-1; D is uncertain. The CDR3 runs 14 residues. The V gene's germline CDR1 is LGHDT and CDR2 YNNKEL (reference sequence). The ends were cut back, 8 bases at V and 0 bases at J, with 11 bases in the middle. The CDR3 region is CASGAASSYNEQFF. The DNA of the CDR3 is TGTGCCAGCGGCGCAGCTAGCTCCTACAATGAGCAGTTCTTC.

The chain recombines TRBV4-3 with TRBJ2-1, with 9 bases lining up with TRBD2. The CDR3 totals 17 residues. Germline trimming cut 0 bases from V and 5 bases from J; bases unmatched to any gene: 8. Germline V gives CDR1 LGHNA, CDR2 YSLEER. The CDR3 coding sequence is TGCGCCAGCAGCCAAGAATCAGCGCTAGCGGGGAACAATGAGCAGTTCTTC. Protein sequence: CASSQESALAGNNEQFF.

The chain recombines TRBV7-2 with TRBJ2-1; perhaps TRBD2 as D (5 bases). Germline CDR1 is SGHTA and CDR2 is FQGNSA. The CDR3 is made up of 15 amino acids. The ends were cut back, 5 bases at V and 2 bases at J, with 13 bases in the middle. Here the CDR3 DNA reads TGTGCCAGCAGCCCAAAAGCGGTTGCCTACAATGAGCAGTTCTTC. It specifies CASSPKAVAYNEQFF.